The entry below describes one T cell receptor beta chain. Its specificity is unknown. Germline CDR1 SGHAT, CDR2 FQNNGV. This CDR3 is built from 15 residues. The trim removed 4 bases at V and 5 bases at J, leaving 10 bases unmatched. The source of the sample is a study of T cell responses to AZD1222 COVID-19 vaccine. General observations from the study: Most donors were white British and more were female, and clonal diversity was possibly underestimated. Compared with day 0, the breadth and depth of the Spike-specific TCR repertoire rose significantly after two doses of AZD1222.

Profiled with immunoSEQ multiplex PCR; TCRdb holds only in-frame clones, not every one. The sample includes about 180,000 clones, approximately 86% of them seen just once. Second-dose schedules of about 4 or about 12 weeks were combined. The chain carries TRBV11-2 and TRBJ2-5, with TRBD1 matching over 7 bases. The receptor comes from an adult who received the AZD1222 COVID-19 vaccine. Sequences were derived from peripheral blood, sampled 28 days after the second AZD1222 dose. The CDR3 region is CASSSGQLDMETQYF. CDR3 nucleotides: TGTGCCAGCAGCTCGGGACAGTTGGATATGGAGACCCAGTACTTC.